The 15 T cell receptor beta chains reported below all come from one sample, sequenced in a study of blood T cell repertoires in COVID-19. The method was immunoSEQ multiplex PCR; TCRdb's version includes in-frame clones alone and lacks a portion of them. Of about 90,000 clones in the sample, about 78% were seen once. Sequenced input: peripheral blood. The receptors come from a woman of 80 years or more with acute or convalescent COVID-19.

In its sample, this clone was seen a few times. This chain's CDR3 is CASSAGGINEQYF. The CDR3, as DNA: TGTGCCAGCTCAGCAGGGGGCATAAACGAGCAGTACTTC. The chain has TRBV28 and TRBJ2-7, with TRBD1 matching 8 bases. CDR1 MDHEN and CDR2 SYDVKM come from the germline V gene. Trimming cost V 8 bases and J 5 bases; bases outside gene matches: 8. This CDR3 has 13 residues.

The chain employs TRBV11-2 and TRBJ2-7, with a possible D match to TRBD1 (7 bases). The V end was cut by 1 base, the J end by 7 bases, with 14 bases between. The CDR3 length is 14 residues. Per the germline V gene, CDR1 is SGHAT and CDR2 is FQNNGV. The CDR3 DNA sequence: TGTGCCAGCAGCTTAGTTAGGGGGCGGGGAGAGCAGTACTTC. Amino acids: CASSLVRGRGEQYF.

The chain links TRBV7-9 to TRBJ2-3, with D hard to call. CDR3 length: 12 amino acids. Trimming cost V 4 bases and J 3 bases, with 5 bases left between them. Germline V gene lookup returns CDR1 SEHNR and CDR2 FQNEAQ (reference sequence). The CDR3 here is CASSSGTDTQYF. Here the CDR3 DNA reads TGTGCCAGCAGCTCGGGTACAGATACGCAGTATTTT.

This clone was found a few times. The V call is TRBV14, the J call TRBJ1-4; 7 bases agree with TRBD1. Germline V gene data show CDR1 as SGHDN and CDR2 as FVKESK. Trimming cost V 0 bases and J 3 bases; bases outside gene matches: 10. This CDR3 spans 18 amino acids. In DNA form, the CDR3 reads TGTGCCAGCAGCCAAGAAAAGGGACAGCCTATGCCTAATGAAAAACTGTTTTTT. Its protein product is CASSQEKGQPMPNEKLFF.

This clone was counted between two and nine times. This chain connects TRBV6-1 to TRBJ1-6; D may be TRBD1 (5 bases). Trimming left V 3 bases short and J 13 bases short, with 16 bases between. Germline lookup yields CDR1 MNHNS and CDR2 SASEGT. This CDR3 is 14 amino acids long. The DNA of the CDR3 is TGTGCCAGCAGTGACACGACAGAAGAACTTCCCCTCCACTTT. It translates to CASSDTTEELPLHF.

The chain has TRBV15 and TRBJ1-3; 7 nucleotides agree with TRBD1. Looked up from germline, CDR1 is LNHNV and CDR2 is YYDKDF (reference sequence). This CDR3 comprises 18 residues. The ends lost 5 bases at V and 1 base at J; junction bases unmatched: 14. Here the CDR3 DNA reads TGTGCCACCAGCCCACTCTTGGGACAGCCTACTTCTGGAAACACCATATATTTT. As protein: CATSPLLGQPTSGNTIYF.

The chain recombines TRBV5-5 with TRBJ1-1; tentative D call: TRBD1 (6 bases). CDR3 length: 13 amino acids. Per the germline V gene, CDR1 is SGHKS and CDR2 is YYEKEE (reference sequence). V was pared by 2 bases and J by 2 bases, with 7 bases between. CDR3 in DNA: TGTGCCAGCAGCTTACAGGGTAACACTGAAGCTTTCTTT. It translates to CASSLQGNTEAFF.

The chain combines TRBV13 with TRBJ2-2, with D unresolved. The CDR3 has 14 amino acids. Looked up from germline, CDR1 is PRHDT and CDR2 is FYEKMQ (reference sequence). Trimming took 1 base from V and 4 from J, leaving 7 bases between them. In DNA form, the CDR3 reads TGTGCCAGCAGCTTAGTTTTTAGCACCGGGGAGCTGTTTTTT. Translated, it gives CASSLVFSTGELFF.

This clone came up once. This chain uses TRBV6-5 with TRBJ2-3, with 7 bases that match TRBD1. This CDR3 is 15 amino acids long. Germline loops: CDR1 MNHEY, CDR2 SVGAGI. The V segment lost 6 bases and the J segment 1 base; nucleotides outside the gene matches: 7. As DNA, the CDR3 is TGTGCCAGCAGGACTTCAGGGGGTCGCACAGATACGCAGTATTTT. This codes for CASRTSGGRTDTQYF.

Here the CDR3 reads CASSLGWGDTEAFF. CDR3 nucleotide sequence: TGTGCCAGCAGTTTAGGGTGGGGGGACACTGAAGCTTTCTTT. This sequence joins TRBV27 and TRBJ1-1; weak D call: TRBD1 (5 bases). The length of the CDR3 is 14 residues. Looked up from germline, CDR1 is MNHEY and CDR2 is SMNVEV (reference sequence). V gave up 2 bases and J gave up 3 bases, with 10 bases separating them.

J is TRBJ1-1 and V is TRBV7-2, with D perhaps TRBD1 (6 bases). Germline V gene sequence: CDR1 SGHTA, CDR2 FQGNSA. The CDR3 is made up of 11 amino acids. The V gene lost 7 bases and the J gene lost 10 bases, with 13 bases spanning the gap. For the CDR3, the DNA is TGTGCCAGCACCGTAGGGGGGGTAGCTTTCTTT. Its translation: CASTVGGVAFF.

This rearrangement joins TRBV5-1 to TRBJ1-2, with 8 positions matching TRBD1. Per the germline V gene, CDR1 is SGHRS and CDR2 is YFSETQ. J was trimmed by 6 bases and V by 4 bases; bases with no gene match: 11. The CDR3 consists of 15 residues. CDR3 sequence reads: CASSHGQGLFDGYTF. The CDR3 region has the DNA TGCGCCAGCAGCCACGGACAGGGTTTATTCGATGGCTACACCTTC.

This clone is a singleton in its sample. This chain connects TRBV28 to TRBJ1-6, with D hard to call. V gave up 8 bases and J gave up 5 bases, with 16 bases separating them. This CDR3 spans 15 amino acids. Germline lookup yields CDR1 MDHEN and CDR2 SYDVKM. In DNA, the CDR3 is TGTGCCAGCTTAGCCCCTAATCTCCATAATTCACCCCTCCACTTT. As protein: CASLAPNLHNSPLHF.

The chain joins TRBV7-2 to TRBJ2-3; 9 bases are shared with TRBD2. J gave up 4 bases and V 3 bases, and 11 bases lay outside the gene matches. The germline V gene has CDR1 SGHTA and CDR2 FQGNSA. This CDR3 region has 17 residues. CDR3 nucleotide sequence: TGTGCCAGCAGCTTTTTGAGTGGCGGGGGGGCCGCAGATACGCAGTATTTT. It specifies CASSFLSGGGAADTQYF.

The chain employs TRBV27 and TRBJ2-5; no reliable D call. The V gene's germline CDR1 is MNHEY and CDR2 SMNVEV (reference sequence). V lost 4 bases and J 0 bases, leaving 12 bases between the germline ends. The CDR3 runs to 15 residues. Here the CDR3 DNA reads TGTGCCAGCAGTTCTACCCTTCGGTACCAAGAGACCCAGTACTTC. Protein sequence: CASSSTLRYQETQYF.